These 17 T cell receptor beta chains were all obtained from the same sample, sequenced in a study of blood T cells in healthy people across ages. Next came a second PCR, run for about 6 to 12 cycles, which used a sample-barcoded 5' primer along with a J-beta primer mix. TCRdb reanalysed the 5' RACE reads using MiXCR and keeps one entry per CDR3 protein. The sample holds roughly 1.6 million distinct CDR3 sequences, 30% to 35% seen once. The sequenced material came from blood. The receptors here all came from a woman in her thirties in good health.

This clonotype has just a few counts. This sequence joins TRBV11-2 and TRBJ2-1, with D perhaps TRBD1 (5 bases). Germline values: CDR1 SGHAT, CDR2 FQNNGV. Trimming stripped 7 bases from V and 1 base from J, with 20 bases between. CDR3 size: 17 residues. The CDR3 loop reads CASTRDRTLISYNEQFF. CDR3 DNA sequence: TGTGCCAGCACCCGAGACAGAACACTGATATCCTACAATGAGCAGTTCTTC.

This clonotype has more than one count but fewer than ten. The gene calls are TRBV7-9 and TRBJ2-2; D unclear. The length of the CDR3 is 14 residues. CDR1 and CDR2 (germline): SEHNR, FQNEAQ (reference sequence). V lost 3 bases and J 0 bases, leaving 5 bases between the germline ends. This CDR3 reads CASSFTPNTGELFF. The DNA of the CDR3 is TGTGCCAGCAGCTTTACACCGAACACCGGGGAGCTGTTTTTT.

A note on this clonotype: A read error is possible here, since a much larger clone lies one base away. Here the CDR3 reads CSGRRYQETQYF. The CDR3 bases are TGCAGCGGTCGGCGGTACCAAGAGACCCAGTACTTC. The genes are TRBV29-1 and TRBJ2-4, with unresolved D. The J call may be in error: the DNA end matches TRBJ2-5 better. There are 12 residues in the CDR3. Germline CDR1 reads SQVTM; CDR2 reads ANQGSEA.

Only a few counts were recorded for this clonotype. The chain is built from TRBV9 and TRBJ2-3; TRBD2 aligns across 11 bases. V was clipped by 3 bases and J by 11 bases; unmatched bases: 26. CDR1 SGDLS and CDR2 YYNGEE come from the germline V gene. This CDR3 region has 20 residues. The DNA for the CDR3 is TGTGCCAGCAGCGGAAGCGGGACTAGCGGCCGTTCAGATCCCCAGAGTATGCAGTATTTT. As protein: CASSGSGTSGRSDPQSMQYF.

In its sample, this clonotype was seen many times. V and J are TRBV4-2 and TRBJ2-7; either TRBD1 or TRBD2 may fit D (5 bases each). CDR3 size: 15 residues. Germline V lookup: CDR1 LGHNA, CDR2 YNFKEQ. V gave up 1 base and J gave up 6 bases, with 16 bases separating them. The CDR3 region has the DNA TGTGCCAGCAGCCAAGGGGACCCTATCTTCAGCGAGCAGTACTTC. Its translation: CASSQGDPIFSEQYF.

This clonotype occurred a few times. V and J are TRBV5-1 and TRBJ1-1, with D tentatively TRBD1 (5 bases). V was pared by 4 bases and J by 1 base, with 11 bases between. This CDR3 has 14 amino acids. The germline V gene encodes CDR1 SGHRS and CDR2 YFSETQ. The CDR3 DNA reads TGCGCCAGCAGCGAGGGACGGCCGAACACTGAAGCTTTCTTT. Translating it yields CASSEGRPNTEAFF.

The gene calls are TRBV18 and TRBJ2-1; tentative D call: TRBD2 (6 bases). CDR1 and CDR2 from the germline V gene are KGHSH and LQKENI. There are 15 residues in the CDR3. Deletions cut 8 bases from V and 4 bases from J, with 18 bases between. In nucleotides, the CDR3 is TGTGCCAGCACCCGAGACGGGGGTTCGTACAATGAGCAGTTCTTC. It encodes CASTRDGGSYNEQFF.

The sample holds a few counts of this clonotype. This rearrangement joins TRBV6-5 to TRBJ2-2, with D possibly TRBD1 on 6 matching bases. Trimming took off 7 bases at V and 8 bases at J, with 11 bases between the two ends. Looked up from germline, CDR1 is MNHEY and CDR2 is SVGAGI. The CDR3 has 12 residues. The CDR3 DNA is TGTGCCAGCAACAACAGGGTAGGGGAGCTGTTTTTT. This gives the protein CASNNRVGELFF.

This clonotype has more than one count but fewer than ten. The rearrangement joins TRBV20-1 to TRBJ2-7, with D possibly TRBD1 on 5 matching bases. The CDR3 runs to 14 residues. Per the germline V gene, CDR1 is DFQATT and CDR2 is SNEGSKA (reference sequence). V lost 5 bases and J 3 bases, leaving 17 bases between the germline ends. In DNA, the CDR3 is TGCAGTGCTCGGGCCCGACAGCCACTCTACGAGCAGTACTTC. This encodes CSARARQPLYEQYF.

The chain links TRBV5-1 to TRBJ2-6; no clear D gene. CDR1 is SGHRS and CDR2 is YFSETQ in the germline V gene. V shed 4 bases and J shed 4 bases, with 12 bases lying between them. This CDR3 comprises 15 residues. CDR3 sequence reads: CASSPYFGGANVLTF. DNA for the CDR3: TGCGCCAGCAGCCCCTATTTTGGGGGGGCCAACGTCCTGACTTTC.

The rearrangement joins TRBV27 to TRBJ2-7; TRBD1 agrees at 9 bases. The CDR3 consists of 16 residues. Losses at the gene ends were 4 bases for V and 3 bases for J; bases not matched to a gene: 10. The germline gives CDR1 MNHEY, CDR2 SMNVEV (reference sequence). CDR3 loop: CASSSPVGGQGYEQYF. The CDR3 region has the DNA TGTGCCAGCAGTTCCCCGGTTGGGGGACAGGGCTACGAGCAGTACTTC.

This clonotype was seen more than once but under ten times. CDR3: CSASTVGVGYEKLFF. The CDR3 DNA is TGCAGTGCTTCGACGGTGGGAGTCGGATATGAAAAACTGTTTTTT. The gene calls are TRBV20-1 and TRBJ1-4; D remains unclear. V gave up 5 bases and J gave up 6 bases, with 19 bases separating them. This CDR3 comprises 15 residues. The germline gives CDR1 DFQATT, CDR2 SNEGSKA (reference sequence).

In DNA, the CDR3 is TGCGCCAGCAGTCCAGGGGCCAGGGGCTACGAGCAGTACTTC. Its protein is CASSPGARGYEQYF. The chain joins TRBV10-1 to TRBJ2-7; D may be TRBD1 (6 bases). Per germline, CDR1 WNHNN and CDR2 SYGVQD (reference sequence). This CDR3 has 14 amino acids. Trimming removed 5 bases from V and 3 bases from J, with 14 bases in between.

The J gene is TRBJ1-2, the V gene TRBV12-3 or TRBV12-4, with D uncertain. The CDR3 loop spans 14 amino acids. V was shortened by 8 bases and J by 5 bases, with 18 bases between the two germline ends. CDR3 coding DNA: TGTGCCAGCTCCGACTTACGGGGTAATTATGGCTACACCTTC. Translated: CASSDLRGNYGYTF.

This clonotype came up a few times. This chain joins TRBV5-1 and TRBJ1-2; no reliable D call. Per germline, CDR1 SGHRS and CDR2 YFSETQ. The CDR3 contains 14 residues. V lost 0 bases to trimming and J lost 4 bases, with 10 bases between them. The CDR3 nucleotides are TGCGCCAGCAGCTTGGACCGGGTCTTCTATGGCTACACCTTC. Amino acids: CASSLDRVFYGYTF.

The CDR3 region is CSAKWGSLDEQFF. The DNA for the CDR3 is TGCAGTGCTAAGTGGGGTAGCCTGGATGAGCAGTTCTTC. V usage is TRBV20-1 and J usage is TRBJ2-1; D not resolved. Germline V gene data show CDR1 as DFQATT and CDR2 as SNEGSKA (reference sequence). The CDR3 consists of 13 residues. V lost 4 bases and J lost 8, with 15 bases in between.

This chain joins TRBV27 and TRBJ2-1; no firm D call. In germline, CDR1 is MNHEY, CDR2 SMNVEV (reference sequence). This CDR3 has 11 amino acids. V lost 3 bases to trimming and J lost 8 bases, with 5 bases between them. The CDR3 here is CASSFHYEQFF. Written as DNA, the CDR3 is TGTGCCAGCAGTTTCCATTATGAGCAGTTCTTC.